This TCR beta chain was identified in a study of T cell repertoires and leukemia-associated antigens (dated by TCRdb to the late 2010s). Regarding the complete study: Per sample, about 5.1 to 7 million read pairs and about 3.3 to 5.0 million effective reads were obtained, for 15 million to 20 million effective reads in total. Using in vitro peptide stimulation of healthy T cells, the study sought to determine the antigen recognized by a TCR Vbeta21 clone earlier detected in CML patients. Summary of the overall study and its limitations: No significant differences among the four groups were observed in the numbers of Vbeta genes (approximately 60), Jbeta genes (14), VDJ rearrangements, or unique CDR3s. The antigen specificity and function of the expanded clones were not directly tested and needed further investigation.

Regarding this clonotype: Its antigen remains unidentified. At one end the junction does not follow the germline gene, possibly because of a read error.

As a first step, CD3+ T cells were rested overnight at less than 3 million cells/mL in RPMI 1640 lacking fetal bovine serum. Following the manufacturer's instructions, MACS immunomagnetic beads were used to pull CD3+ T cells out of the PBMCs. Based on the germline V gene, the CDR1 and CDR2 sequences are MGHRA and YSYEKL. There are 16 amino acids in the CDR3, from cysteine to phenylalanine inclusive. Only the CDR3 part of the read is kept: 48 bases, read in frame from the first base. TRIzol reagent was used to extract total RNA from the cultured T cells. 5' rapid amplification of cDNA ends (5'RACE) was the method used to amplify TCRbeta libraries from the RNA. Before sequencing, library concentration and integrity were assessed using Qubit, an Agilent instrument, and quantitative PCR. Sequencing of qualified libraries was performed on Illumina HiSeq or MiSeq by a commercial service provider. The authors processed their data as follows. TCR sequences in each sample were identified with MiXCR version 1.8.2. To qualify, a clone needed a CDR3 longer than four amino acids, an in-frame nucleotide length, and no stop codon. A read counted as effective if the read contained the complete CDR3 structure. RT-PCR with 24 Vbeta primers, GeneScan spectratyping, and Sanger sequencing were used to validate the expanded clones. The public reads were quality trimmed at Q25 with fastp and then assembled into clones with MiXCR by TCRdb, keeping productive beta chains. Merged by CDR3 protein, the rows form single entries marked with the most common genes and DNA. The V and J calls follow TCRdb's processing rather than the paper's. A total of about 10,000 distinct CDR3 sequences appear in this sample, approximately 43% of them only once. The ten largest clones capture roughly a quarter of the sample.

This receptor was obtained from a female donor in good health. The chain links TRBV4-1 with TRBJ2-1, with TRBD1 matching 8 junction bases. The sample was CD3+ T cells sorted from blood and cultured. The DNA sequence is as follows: TGCGCCCGCAGCCAACAAATCGCTCAGGGGGCCGGGGAGCAGTTCTTC. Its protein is CARSQQIAQGAGEQFF.